This T cell receptor beta chain appears in the sequencing data of a study of blood T cells in healthy people across ages. Study-wide results and caveats: Getting older went along with TCR beta diversity per million T cells dropping roughly linearly. Naive T cell percentage showed a strong correlation with the diversity of TCR beta.

The second PCR ran roughly 7 to 11 cycles with a sample-barcoded 5' primer and J-beta primers. A tag from a template-switch adaptor with 12 random nucleotides marked each cDNA molecule. TCRdb fed the 5' RACE reads into MiXCR, producing one record per CDR3 protein. The sample includes around 1,900,000 distinct CDR3 sequences, 35% to 50% of them seen just once. Every donor gave 9 to 10 milliliters of peripheral blood. Note on this clonotype: Antigen: not known.

Sequencing was performed on blood. The TCR was taken from a human donor in good health.

The CDR3 loop is CASSLQALEQFF. The CDR3 DNA is TGTGCCAGCAGTTTACAAGCTTTGGAGCAGTTCTTC. The V gene is TRBV12-3 or TRBV12-4, the J gene TRBJ2-1, with D unresolved. The CDR3 loop spans 12 amino acids. V shed 2 bases and J shed 10 bases, with 9 bases lying between them.